This TCR beta chain was captured in a study of blood T cell repertoires in COVID-19 (dated by TCRdb to 2018 to 2020). With respect to the entire study: Samples from collaborators originated in the United States, Italy and Spain and spanned both the acute and convalescent phases of COVID-19. The repertoires were released in a freely available public database intended as a resource for research on the immune response to SARS-CoV-2. The material from the prospective study consisted of cDNA or gDNA derived from T cells, B-cell-depleted T cells, or PBMCs. Where HLA class I and class II types were available, the types were taken from metadata supplied by the sample provider, not from assay-based typing. Deeply sampled blood TCRbeta repertoires from subjects exposed to, actively infected with, or recovered from COVID-19 were included in the dataset. A de-identified subject ID, COVID-19 status, age in years and sex were almost always included in the sample metadata. The samples were drawn from the first 160 participants of the ongoing ImmuneRACE study and from 1,254 subjects provided by 6 global collaborators. Results the study describes overall, beyond this receptor: The quantity of clinical and demographic metadata differed by source and by participant and was supplied without curation.

Regarding this clone: Its antigen is unknown. No much larger clonotype is one base removed from it; base qualities were not supplied.

The immunoSEQ Assay, a bias-controlled multiplex PCR, was used to amplify TCRbeta CDR3 regions from genomic DNA. Per the original workflow: Within the assay, amplification of reference gene primers was used to estimate how many nucleated cells each sample contained. To quantify the absolute abundance of each unique TCRbeta CDR3 rearrangement, sequence reads were collapsed and filtered. Productive Simpson clonality was computed per sample as the square root of Simpson's diversity index over productive rearrangements. The table was pulled from immuneACCESS by TCRdb, which kept in-frame rearrangements only. Such tables lose some clones; where checked, under half of the loss comes from unresolved V genes, and the rest has no known cause. Clone size and the V and J calls come from that table; the DNA yielded D and trimming. The sample includes under 500,000 clones, with about 89% observed a single time. Jointly, the top ten make up approximately 4.5% of the sample.

Whole blood was collected in K2EDTA tubes by collaborating institutions according to the institutions' own protocols. Collaborator samples were shipped for TCRbeta analysis as frozen whole blood, isolated PBMCs, or DNA extracted from either sample type. The sequenced sample was peripheral blood. The sequence derives from a woman younger than 45 with acute or convalescent COVID-19.

CDR3 loop: CSVEGGQVNEQFF. The DNA is TGCAGCGTTGAAGGGGGGCAGGTTAATGAGCAGTTCTTC. This chain is built from TRBV29-1 and TRBJ2-1; the D gene is perhaps TRBD1, on 6 matching bases. V sheds 1 base and J sheds 7 bases, leaving 11 bases between their ends. The CDR3 covers 13 residues, taking in both the cysteine and the phenylalanine. Here the CDR3 DNA is all that survives: 39 bases in frame from base 1. CDR1 and CDR2, per the germline V gene, are SQVTM and ANQGSEA.